This T cell receptor (beta chain) was identified during a study of T cells in narcolepsy. Across the whole study: Enrolled donors included narcolepsy type 1 or type 2 patients and healthy controls. General study findings and limits: Autoreactive clonotypes reportedly recurred in blood of same and different patients, not controls. No autoreactive T cell clone sequences appeared in some memory CD4+ repertoires.

Sequenced by immunoSEQ multiplex PCR; TCRdb stores in-frame clones only, minus some. Here the sample spans around 20,000 clones, roughly 87% being singletons. The ends were cut back, 2 bases at V and 3 bases at J, with 10 bases in the middle. Germline-derived CDR1 and CDR2 are PRHDT and FYEKMQ (reference sequence). The CDR3 sequence is 14 residues long. For this clone: The antigen is not known.

The chain uses TRBV13 and TRBJ1-2; maybe TRBD1 (6 bases). Sequences were obtained from memory (CD45RA-) CD4+ T cells from blood. The sequence came from a human donor in good health. CDR3 sequence reads: CASSLTRTDYGYTF. In DNA, the CDR3 is TGTGCCAGCAGCTTAACCCGGACAGACTATGGCTACACCTTC.